These 28 T cell receptor beta chains came from one sample sequenced in a study of metastatic and nonmetastatic thyroid tumors. MiXCR reprocessed the PCR reads for TCRdb. The data hold about 24,000 clones, with 15% to 20% observed a single time. Each patient went into thyroid surgery without having received any treatment. Sample: blood. All receptors come from a male donor with papillary thyroid cancer or a benign thyroid nodule (not recorded which). Some clones in this sample may be carry-over from other donors' samples.

This clone was counted ten times or more. The chain carries TRBV6-1 and TRBJ1-1, with D unclear. The germline V and J ends were trimmed by 6 bases and 3 bases, with 8 bases remaining between them. Germline CDR1 is MNHNS and CDR2 is SASEGT. The CDR3 contains 12 residues. The CDR3: CASRRSDTEAFF. The CDR3 DNA sequence: TGTGCCAGCAGGAGGTCGGACACTGAAGCTTTCTTT.

This clone was found many times. The chain has TRBV2 and TRBJ2-1; D unclear. CDR1 and CDR2 (germline): SNHLY, FYNNEI. CDR3 length equals 12 residues. V was shortened by 8 bases and J by 6 bases, with 11 bases between the two germline ends. The CDR3 is CASRVMGNEQFF. CDR3 DNA sequence: TGTGCCAGCCGGGTCATGGGCAATGAGCAGTTCTTC.

On this clone itself: Since no conserved phenylalanine or tryptophan closes the CDR3, a read error is the likely cause. CDR3 in amino acids: CASSAPGAGELFL. The CDR3 DNA reads TGTGCCAGCAGCGCACCGGGGGCCGGGGAGCTGTTTCTT. This chain uses TRBV7-9 with TRBJ2-2; D is possibly TRBD2 (6 bases). This CDR3 comprises 13 residues. CDR1 is SEHNR, CDR2 FQNEAQ, per germline (reference sequence). V was trimmed by 5 bases and J by 6 bases, leaving 10 bases between them.

In this sample, this clone turned up many times. The V and J genes are TRBV30 and TRBJ2-6; D remains ambiguous. The germline V and J ends were trimmed by 2 bases and 0 bases, with 5 bases remaining between them. Germline lookup yields CDR1 GTSNPN and CDR2 SVGIG (reference sequence). CDR3 length: 14 residues. Written as DNA, the CDR3 is TGTGCCTGGAGTATGGTCTCTGGGGCCAACGTCCTGACTTTC. It is translated as CAWSMVSGANVLTF.

This clone was seen a few times. This rearrangement joins TRBV7-9 to TRBJ2-1; unclear D gene. V was trimmed by 1 base and J by 8 bases, leaving 3 bases between them. The CDR3 has 11 residues. Germline V gives CDR1 SEHNR, CDR2 FQNEAQ (reference sequence). This chain's CDR3 is CASSLEYEQFF. The CDR3 nucleotides read TGTGCCAGCAGCTTAGAATATGAGCAGTTCTTC.

At least ten counts were recorded for this clone. The chain is built from TRBV30 and TRBJ2-2; D call uncertain. The V end lost 0 bases, the J end lost 0 bases, and 11 bases lay between the germline ends. The germline gives CDR1 GTSNPN, CDR2 SVGIG (reference sequence). This CDR3 region has 16 residues. CDR3 in amino acids: CAWSVPELANTGELFF. For the CDR3, the DNA is TGTGCCTGGAGTGTACCCGAGCTCGCGAACACCGGGGAGCTGTTTTTT. The whole variable domain, filled in from reference TRBV30 and TRBJ2-2, reads SQTIHQWPATLVQPVGSPLSLECTVEGTSNPNLYWYRQAAGRGLQLLFYSVGIGQISSEVPQNLSASRPQDRQFILSSKKLLLSDSGFYLCAWSVPELANTGELFFGEGSRLTVL.

This chain connects TRBV28 to TRBJ1-3, with a weak D call TRBD1 (5 bases). Germline loops: CDR1 MDHEN, CDR2 SYDVKM. The V end lost 4 bases, the J end lost 0 bases, and 13 bases lay between the germline ends. This CDR3 is 16 amino acids long. The CDR3 DNA sequence: TGTGCCAGCAGTTGGGGCCGCGGGGGCTCTGGAAACACCATATATTTT. Translation gives CASSWGRGGSGNTIYF.

On this clone itself: A much larger clone differs from this one at a single base, so this may be a read error. V and J are TRBV29-1 and TRBJ1-1, with unresolved D. Looked up from germline, CDR1 is SQVTM and CDR2 is ANQGSEA. There are 11 residues in the CDR3. V lost 4 bases, J lost 1 base, and 4 bases lay in between. CDR3 sequence: CSVVRNTEAFF. CDR3 coding DNA: TGCAGCGTTGTCAGGAACACTGAAGCTTTCTTT.

This clone was recorded many times. The V and J genes are TRBV6-4 and TRBJ1-3; 9 nucleotides line up with TRBD1. The CDR3 has 14 amino acids. V shed 9 bases and J 6 bases; nucleotides not matched to a gene: 9. Germline CDR1 reads MRHNA; CDR2 reads SNTAGT. Here the CDR3 reads CASFRDRVENTIYF. The CDR3 DNA reads TGTGCCAGTTTCCGGGACAGGGTCGAAAACACCATATATTTT.

V gene TRBV30 combines with J gene TRBJ2-5; D uncertain. The V gene lost 2 bases and the J gene lost 1 base, with 5 bases spanning the gap. Germline-derived CDR1 and CDR2 are GTSNPN and SVGIG (reference sequence). This CDR3 contains 12 residues. CDR3 DNA sequence: TGTGCCTGGAGTAGAGGCCAAGAGACCCAGTACTTC. It encodes CAWSRGQETQYF.

This clone was seen at least ten times. The chain recombines TRBV9 with TRBJ1-1, with a weak D call TRBD1 (6 bases). Trimming stripped 4 bases from V and 1 base from J, with 11 bases between. Germline V gene sequence: CDR1 SGDLS, CDR2 YYNGEE. This CDR3 comprises 14 residues. CDR3 amino acids: CASSPGHQNTEAFF. Here the CDR3 DNA reads TGTGCCAGCAGCCCGGGACACCAGAACACTGAAGCTTTCTTT.

This clone is medium-sized. The V gene is TRBV6-1, the J gene TRBJ1-2; no definite D call. V lost 3 bases and J 7 bases, leaving 12 bases between the germline ends. Germline V gene data show CDR1 as MNHNS and CDR2 as SASEGT. This CDR3 spans 13 amino acids. CDR3 DNA sequence: TGTGCCAGCAGTGAGGGAGGGTACGGTGGCTACACCTTC. Translating gives CASSEGGYGGYTF.

This clone has at least ten counts. V gene TRBV5-1 combines with J gene TRBJ2-3; perhaps TRBD1 as D (5 bases). Deletions cut 2 bases from V and 4 bases from J, with 14 bases between. This CDR3 is built from 15 residues. Germline CDR1 and CDR2: SGHRS and YFSETQ. The CDR3 region is CASSLRQGEADTQYF. CDR3 coding DNA: TGCGCCAGCAGCTTAAGGCAGGGTGAGGCAGATACGCAGTATTTT. The variable domain in full, with the rest retrieved from reference TRBV5-1 and TRBJ2-3, is KAGVTQTPRYLIKTRGQQVTLSCSPISGHRSVSWYQQTPGQGLQFLFEYFSETQRNKGNFPGRFSGRQFSNSRSEMNVSTLELGDSALYLCASSLRQGEADTQYFGPGTRLTVL.

A note on this clone: A read error is possible here, since a much larger clone lies one base away. The chain links TRBV5-6 to TRBJ2-3; a weak D match, TRBD2 (6 bases). Germline CDR1 reads SGHDT; CDR2 reads YYEEEE. V shed 0 bases and J shed 5 bases, with 16 bases lying between them. CDR3 length: 16 amino acids. The CDR3 protein is CASSLDGSWREDTQYF. The DNA for the CDR3 is TGTGCCAGCAGCTTGGACGGGAGCTGGAGAGAAGATACGCAGTATTTT.

There are many counts of this clone. A much larger clone differs by one base, so this may be a read error. This chain uses TRBV11-2 with TRBJ2-1; 9 nucleotides match TRBD2. Germline values: CDR1 SGHAT, CDR2 FQNNGV. This CDR3 has 16 amino acids. In nucleotides, the CDR3 is TGTGCCAGCAGCGCGGCCGGGACTAGCATTCACAATGGGCAGTTCTTC. It encodes CASSAAGTSIHNGQFF.

As concerns this clone: Because the CDR3 is missing its conserved closing phenylalanine or tryptophan, this is likely a read error. The DNA is omitted, as the CDR3 cannot be located on it reliably, and the CDR3 follows TCRdb's listing. Other DNA sequences within the sample encode an identical CDR3. The CDR3 protein is CASSPTRAR. This sequence joins TRBV7-9 and TRBJ2-6; the table's D call TRBD2 went unverified against the DNA. The CDR3 comprises 9 residues, both ends counted. Germline values: CDR1 SEHNR, CDR2 FQNEAQ (reference sequence).

The J gene is TRBJ1-5, the V gene TRBV6-6; a weak D match, TRBD1 (5 bases). V was pared by 4 bases and J by 7 bases, with 11 bases between. This CDR3 contains 13 residues. Germline lookup yields CDR1 MNHNY and CDR2 SVGAGI (reference sequence). CDR3 sequence: CASSSQGVQPQHF. As DNA, the CDR3 is TGTGCCAGCAGTTCTCAGGGTGTCCAGCCCCAGCATTTT.

This clone was recorded at least ten times. The chain carries TRBV11-1 and TRBJ1-1; D remains unclear. The V end lost 1 base, the J end lost 0 bases, and 6 bases lay between the germline ends. Germline values: CDR1 SGHAT, CDR2 FQDESV (reference sequence). The CDR3 consists of 14 residues. The CDR3 here is CASSLVGVNTEAFF. CDR3 nucleotides: TGTGCCAGCAGCTTAGTTGGCGTGAACACTGAAGCTTTCTTT.

Relative to its sample, this clone is medium-sized. The J gene is TRBJ2-2, the V gene TRBV7-6, with D possibly matching TRBD1 (5 bases). CDR3 length: 13 residues. Germline V gene lookup returns CDR1 SGHVS and CDR2 FNYEAQ. Between the trimmed V and J ends, which lost 0 bases and 6 bases, there was a span of 5 bases. The DNA for the CDR3 is TGTGCCAGCAGCTTAGCGGGGCCCGGGGAGCTGTTTTTT. Protein sequence: CASSLAGPGELFF.

This clone showed up just a few times. This rearrangement joins TRBV6-1 to TRBJ2-3, with D perhaps TRBD2 (5 bases). The CDR3 spans 15 residues. Germline V gives CDR1 MNHNS, CDR2 SASEGT. V was pared by 5 bases and J by 4 bases, with 16 bases between. The CDR3 is CASSPRAEFADTQYF. The CDR3 region has the DNA TGTGCCAGCAGTCCCCGAGCGGAGTTCGCAGATACGCAGTATTTT.

There are a few counts of this clone. The rearrangement links TRBV6-1 to TRBJ2-7; D call uncertain. Germline CDR1 is MNHNS and CDR2 is SASEGT. V was cut by 7 bases and J by 4 bases, with 5 bases left in between. The CDR3 is 10 amino acids. The CDR3 protein is CASNAYEQYF. The CDR3 DNA follows: TGTGCCAGCAACGCTTACGAGCAGTACTTC.

This clone was seen only a few times. The V gene is TRBV6-1, the J gene TRBJ1-5; D perhaps matches TRBD1 (6 bases). Deletions cut 6 bases from V and 2 bases from J, with 14 bases between. CDR1 is MNHNS, CDR2 SASEGT, per germline. The length of the CDR3 is 15 residues. This CDR3 is CASSYDGGRNQPQHF. CDR3 bases: TGTGCCAGCAGCTACGACGGGGGGCGCAATCAGCCCCAGCATTTT.

This clone has a count of ten or more. The V call is TRBV7-6, the J call TRBJ2-7; 8 nucleotides align to TRBD2. V lost 3 bases to trimming and J lost 7 bases; unmatched junction nucleotides: 8. The germline CDR1 and CDR2 sequences are SGHVS and FNYEAQ. CDR3 length: 14 amino acids. The CDR3 here is CASSLNREGAEQYF. The DNA of the CDR3 is TGTGCCAGCAGCTTGAACCGGGAGGGCGCTGAGCAGTACTTC.

At least ten counts were recorded for this clone. The CDR3 reads CASSVEGLNTEAFF. For the CDR3, the DNA is TGTGCCAGCAGTGTTGAGGGACTCAACACTGAAGCTTTCTTT. The chain uses TRBV2 and TRBJ1-1; D is possibly TRBD1 (5 bases). The V gene lost 4 bases and the J gene lost 2 bases, with 11 bases spanning the gap. Per the germline V gene, CDR1 is SNHLY and CDR2 is FYNNEI. This CDR3 has 14 amino acids.

In this sample, this clone turned up many times. The gene calls are TRBV7-9 and TRBJ2-1, with unresolved D. V was clipped by 7 bases and J by 6 bases, with 10 bases between them. The CDR3 has 12 amino acids. Germline values: CDR1 SEHNR, CDR2 FQNEAQ (reference sequence). CDR3: CASKDLGNEQFF. The CDR3 DNA reads as TGTGCCAGCAAGGACCTGGGCAATGAGCAGTTCTTC.

This clone was counted many times. This chain links TRBV4-1 with TRBJ2-1; D gene uncertain. The V end was cut by 0 bases, the J end by 0 bases, with 9 bases between. CDR3 length equals 16 residues. Germline CDR1 MGHRA, CDR2 YSYEKL. The CDR3 DNA follows: TGCGCCAGCAGCCAAGATTTGGCGAGCTCCTACAATGAGCAGTTCTTC. This encodes CASSQDLASSYNEQFF.

This clone was counted ten times or more. CDR3 sequence: CASSAGLEKIYEQYF. The CDR3 DNA sequence: TGTGCCAGCAGCGCGGGACTAGAAAAGATCTACGAGCAGTACTTC. The chain uses TRBV9 and TRBJ2-7; 8 bases are shared with TRBD2. The junction had 8 bases not matched to a gene; V was cut back by 3 bases and J by 3 bases. Germline loops: CDR1 SGDLS, CDR2 YYNGEE. This CDR3 spans 15 amino acids.

The sample holds many counts of this clone. The chain combines TRBV27 with TRBJ2-2; 9 bases are a match to TRBD1. This CDR3 is built from 15 residues. Germline loops: CDR1 MNHEY, CDR2 SMNVEV (reference sequence). V trimming: 6 bases; J trimming: 5 bases; junction bases outside the gene matches: 7. The CDR3 loop reads CASSSGTGWTGELFF. Written as DNA, the CDR3 is TGTGCCAGCAGCTCAGGGACAGGGTGGACCGGGGAGCTGTTTTTT.